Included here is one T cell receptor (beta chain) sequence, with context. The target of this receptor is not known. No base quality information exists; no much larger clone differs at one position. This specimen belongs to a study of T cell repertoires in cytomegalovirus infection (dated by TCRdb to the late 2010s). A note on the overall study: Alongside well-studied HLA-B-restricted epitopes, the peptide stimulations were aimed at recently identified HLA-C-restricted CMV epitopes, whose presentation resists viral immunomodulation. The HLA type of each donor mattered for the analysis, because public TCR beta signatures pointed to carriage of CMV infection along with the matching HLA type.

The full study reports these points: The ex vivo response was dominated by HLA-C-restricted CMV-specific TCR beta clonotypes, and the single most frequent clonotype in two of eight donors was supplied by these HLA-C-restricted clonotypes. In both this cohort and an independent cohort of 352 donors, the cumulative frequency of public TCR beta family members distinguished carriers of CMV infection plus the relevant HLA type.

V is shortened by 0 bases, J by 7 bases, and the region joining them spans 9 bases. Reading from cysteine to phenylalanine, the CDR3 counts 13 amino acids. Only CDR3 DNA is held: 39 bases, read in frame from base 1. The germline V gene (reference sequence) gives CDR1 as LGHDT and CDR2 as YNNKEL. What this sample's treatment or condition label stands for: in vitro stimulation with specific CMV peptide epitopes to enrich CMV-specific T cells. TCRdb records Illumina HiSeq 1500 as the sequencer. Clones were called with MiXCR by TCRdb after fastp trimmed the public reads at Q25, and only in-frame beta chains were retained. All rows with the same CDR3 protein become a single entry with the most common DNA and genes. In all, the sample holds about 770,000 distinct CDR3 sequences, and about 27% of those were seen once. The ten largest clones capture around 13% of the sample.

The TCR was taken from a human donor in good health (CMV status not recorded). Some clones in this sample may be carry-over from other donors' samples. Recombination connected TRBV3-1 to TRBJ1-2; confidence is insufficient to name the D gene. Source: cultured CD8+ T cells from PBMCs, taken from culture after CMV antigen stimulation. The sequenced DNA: TGTGCCAGCAGCCAAGACCGTTACCCTGGCTACACCTTC. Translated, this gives CASSQDRYPGYTF.